The source of this TCR beta chain is a study of beta chain features in type 1 diabetes. Study-level findings and limits: Still unanswered here is whether HLA type influences TCRB rearrangement.

Of the isolated RNA, all was reverse transcribed, and so the sequenced material was expressed TCRB transcripts. The repertoire was sequenced with immunoSEQ multiplex PCR; TCRdb's copy has only in-frame clones and lacks some. Of 220,000 or so clones listed, about 63% were seen once; the top ten hold 0.053%. This clone has a handful of counts. Its specificity is unknown. Germline values: CDR1 GTSNPN, CDR2 SVGIG (reference sequence). This CDR3 is 12 amino acids long. Trimming took 3 bases from V and 4 from J, leaving 9 bases between them. The chain recombines TRBV30 with TRBJ1-1; D gene ambiguous. Sequencing used naive CD4+ T cells from blood. The TCR sequence derives from a man aged 30-40 years in good health. CDR3 region: CAWSNLGTEAFF. Written as DNA, the CDR3 is TGTGCCTGGAGCAACCTGGGCACTGAAGCTTTCTTT.